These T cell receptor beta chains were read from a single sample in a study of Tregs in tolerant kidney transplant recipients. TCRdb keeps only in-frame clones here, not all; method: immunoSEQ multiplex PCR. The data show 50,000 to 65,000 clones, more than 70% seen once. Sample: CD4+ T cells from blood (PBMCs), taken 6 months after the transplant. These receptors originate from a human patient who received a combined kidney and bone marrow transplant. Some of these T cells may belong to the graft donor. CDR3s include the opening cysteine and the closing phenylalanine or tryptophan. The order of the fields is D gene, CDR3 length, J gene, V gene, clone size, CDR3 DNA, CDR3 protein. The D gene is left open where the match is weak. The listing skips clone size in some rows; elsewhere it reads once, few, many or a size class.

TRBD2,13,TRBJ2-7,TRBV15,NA,TGTGCCACCTCAGGGACTAGCCCCTACGAGCAGTACTTC,CATSGTSPYEQYF
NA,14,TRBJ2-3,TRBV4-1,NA,TGCGCCAGCAGCCACCTATTTTACACAGATACGCAGTATTTT,CASSHLFYTDTQYF
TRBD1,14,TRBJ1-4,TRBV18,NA,TGTGCCAGCAGACCGGGACAGGGGGTTGAAAAACTGTTTTTT,CASRPGQGVEKLFF
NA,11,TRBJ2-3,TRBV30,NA,TGTGCCTGGACAGGGGCAGATACGCAGTATTTT,CAWTGADTQYF
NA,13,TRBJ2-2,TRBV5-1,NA,TGCGCCAGCAGCGGAGGGAACACCGGGGAGCTGTTTTTT,CASSGGNTGELFF
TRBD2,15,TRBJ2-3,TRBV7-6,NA,TGTGCCAGCAGCTCGGGACTAGCGGATGCAGATACGCAGTATTTT,CASSSGLADADTQYF
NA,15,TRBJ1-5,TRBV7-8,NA,TGTGCCAGCAGTTTGGTACAGACGGGCAATCAGCCCCAGCATTTT,CASSLVQTGNQPQHF
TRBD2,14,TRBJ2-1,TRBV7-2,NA,TGTGCCAGCAGTTTAGCGGGAGGGCACAATGAGCAGTTCTTC,CASSLAGGHNEQFF
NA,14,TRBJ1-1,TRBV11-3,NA,TGTGCCAGCAGGGGGAGGGCTGGGAACACTGAAGCTTTCTTT,CASRGRAGNTEAFF
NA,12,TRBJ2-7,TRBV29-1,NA,TGCAGCGTTGATGACAGAGACTACGAGCAGTACTTC,CSVDDRDYEQYF
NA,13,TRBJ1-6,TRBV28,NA,TGTGCCAGCATCGACAGGACAAATTCACCCCTCCACTTT,CASIDRTNSPLHF
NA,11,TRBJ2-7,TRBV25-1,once,TGTGCCAGCAGGGCCTCCTACGAGCAGTACTTC,CASRASYEQYF
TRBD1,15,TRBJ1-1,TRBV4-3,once,TGCGCCAGCAGCGTCGGACTCCAGGGGGGCACTGAAGCTTTCTTT,CASSVGLQGGTEAFF
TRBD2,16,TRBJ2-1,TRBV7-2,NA,TGTGCCAGCAGCTTAGCGGGACTAGCGGGGGGTAGTGAGCAGTTCTTC,CASSLAGLAGGSEQFF
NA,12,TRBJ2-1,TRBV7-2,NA,TGTGCCAGCAGCATATCCTACAATGAGCAGTTCTTC,CASSISYNEQFF
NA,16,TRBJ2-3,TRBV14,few,TGTGCCAGCAGCCAAGGTCTAGCGCCCAGCACAGATACGCAGTATTTT,CASSQGLAPSTDTQYF
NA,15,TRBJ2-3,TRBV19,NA,TGTGCCAGTAGTATGGGGGGAATGGGCACAGATACGCAGTATTTT,CASSMGGMGTDTQYF
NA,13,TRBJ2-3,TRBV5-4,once,TGTGCCAGCAGCTGGGGACTCTCAGATACGCAGTATTTT,CASSWGLSDTQYF
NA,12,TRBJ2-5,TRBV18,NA,TGTGCCAGCTCAGGGCAGCGGGAGACCCAGTACTTC,CASSGQRETQYF
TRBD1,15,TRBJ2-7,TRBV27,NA,TGTGCCAGCAGGACCCCCGGGACAGGGGAGTTCGAGCAGTACTTC,CASRTPGTGEFEQYF
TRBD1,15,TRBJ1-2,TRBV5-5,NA,TGTGCCAGCAGCTTGTTTAGGGGGCAAGACTATGGCTACACCTTC,CASSLFRGQDYGYTF
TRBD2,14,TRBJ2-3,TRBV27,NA,TGTGCCAGCAAAGCGGGGGGTTGGGCAGATACGCAGTATTTT,CASKAGGWADTQYF
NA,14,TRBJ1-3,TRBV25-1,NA,TGTGCCAGCAGTGAGCAAGGGAGAAGAAACACCATATATTTT,CASSEQGRRNTIYF
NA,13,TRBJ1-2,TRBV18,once,TGTGCCAGCTCACCGGCACAGAACTATGGCTACACCTTC,CASSPAQNYGYTF
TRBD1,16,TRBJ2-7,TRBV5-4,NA,TGTGCCAGCAGCTGGCGGGAGGGGACAGGGGGCTACGAGCAGTACTTC,CASSWREGTGGYEQYF
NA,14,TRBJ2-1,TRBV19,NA,TGTGCCAGTAGTATAGGGGACTTTTACAATGAGCAGTTCTTC,CASSIGDFYNEQFF
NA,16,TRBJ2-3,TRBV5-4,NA,TGTGCCAGCAGCTTGTCGGCTAGCCGGAGCACAGATACGCAGTATTTT,CASSLSASRSTDTQYF
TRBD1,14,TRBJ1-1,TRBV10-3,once,TGTGCCATCAGCGGGACAGGTATGAACACTGAAGCTTTCTTT,CAISGTGMNTEAFF
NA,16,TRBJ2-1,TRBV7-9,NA,TGTGCCAGCAGCTTAGTGCCAGGGGAAGGGTACAATGAGCAGTTCTTC,CASSLVPGEGYNEQFF
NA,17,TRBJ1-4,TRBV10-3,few,TGTGCCATCAGTGCGGTAGGAGGTTCGGCAACTAATGAAAAACTGTTTTTT,CAISAVGGSATNEKLFF
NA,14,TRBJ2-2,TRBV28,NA,TGTGCCAGCAGTTTAAGCGGCAGAACCGGGGAGCTGTTTTTT,CASSLSGRTGELFF
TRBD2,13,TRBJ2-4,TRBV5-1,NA,TGCGCCAGCACCCTAGCGGGTAATAACATTCAGTACTTC,CASTLAGNNIQYF
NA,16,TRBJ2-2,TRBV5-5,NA,TGTGCCAGCAGCTTGTCCGGGGCAGGGGTGCACGGGGAGCTGTTTTTT,CASSLSGAGVHGELFF
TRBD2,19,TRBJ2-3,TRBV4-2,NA,TGTGCCAGCAGCCCACATAGGACTAGCGGGGGGCCTGTTGCAGATACGCAGTATTTT,CASSPHRTSGGPVADTQYF
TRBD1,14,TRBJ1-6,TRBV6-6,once,TGTGCCAGCAGCCCCGGGACAGGGGACTCACCCCTCCACTTT,CASSPGTGDSPLHF
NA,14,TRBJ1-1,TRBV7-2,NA,TGTGCCAGCAGCTTACTGGCCCGGGTCACTGAAGCTTTCTTT,CASSLLARVTEAFF
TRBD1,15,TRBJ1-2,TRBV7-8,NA,TGTGCCAGCAGCTTAAGAGGAGGGGGCGACTATGGCTACACCTTC,CASSLRGGGDYGYTF
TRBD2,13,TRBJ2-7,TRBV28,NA,TGTGCCACCCTACTAGCGGGAGGGCACGAGCAGTACTTC,CATLLAGGHEQYF
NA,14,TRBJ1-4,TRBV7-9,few,TGTGCCAGCAGCTTAGTAAAGAAGGAGGAAAAACTGTTTTTT,CASSLVKKEEKLFF
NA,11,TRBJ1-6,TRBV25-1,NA,TGTGCCAGCCAGTTACACGACACCCTCCACTTT,CASQLHDTLHF
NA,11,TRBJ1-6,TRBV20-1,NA,TGCAGTACCAGGGTGAACTCCCCCCTCCACTTT,CSTRVNSPLHF
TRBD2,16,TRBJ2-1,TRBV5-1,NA,TGCGCCAGCAGCTTGCTAGCGGGAGTAGAGTACAATGAGCAGTTCTTC,CASSLLAGVEYNEQFF
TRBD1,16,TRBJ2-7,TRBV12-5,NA,TGTGCTAGTGGTTTGGTAGCAGGGGGCGCAACCTACGAGCAGTACTTC,CASGLVAGGATYEQYF
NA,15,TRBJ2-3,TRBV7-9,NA,TGTGCCAGCAGCTTAGTCCCCAGTTCCACGGGTACGCAGTATTTT,CASSLVPSSTGTQYF
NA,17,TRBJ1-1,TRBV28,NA,TGTGCCACCAATACCCTGGGGGGGGCTATGGGTAACACTGAAGCTTTCTTT,CATNTLGGAMGNTEAFF
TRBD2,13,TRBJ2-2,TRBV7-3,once,TGTGCCAGCGGGAGGGATAACACCGGGGAGCTGTTTTTT,CASGRDNTGELFF
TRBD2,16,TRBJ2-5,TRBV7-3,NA,TGTGCCAGCAGCTTAAGGGGCGGGGGGGCATTGGAGACCCAGTACTTC,CASSLRGGGALETQYF
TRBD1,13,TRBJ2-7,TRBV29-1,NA,TGCAGCGTTGAATCTCAGGCAGGGGGTTGGCAGTACTTC,CSVESQAGGWQYF
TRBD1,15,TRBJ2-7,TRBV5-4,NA,TGTGCCAGCAGTAAGACAGGGGACAGTTTATACGAGCAGTACTTC,CASSKTGDSLYEQYF
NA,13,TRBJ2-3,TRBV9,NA,TGTGCCAGCAGCGTAGATCAGGGCGAAGGGCAGTATTTT,CASSVDQGEGQYF
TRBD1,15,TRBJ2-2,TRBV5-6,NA,TGTGCCAGCAGCTTGTATGGGACAGAACGCTGGGAGCTGTTTTTT,CASSLYGTERWELFF